One and the same sample provided the 28 T cell receptor beta chains below, sequenced in a study of cytomegalovirus exposure and HLA in healthy donors. It was with 60 Vbeta and 13 Jbeta primers that the PCR ran. TCRdb keeps only in-frame clones here, not all; method: immunoSEQ multiplex PCR. The sample's table shows 65,000 to 95,000 clones. The sequenced sample was PBMCs. Receptors were obtained from a woman aged 55-70 years in good health and CMV-seronegative.

The chain joins TRBV4-1 to TRBJ2-2, with TRBD2 matching over 9 bases. Looked up from germline, CDR1 is MGHRA and CDR2 is YSYEKL. CDR3 length equals 16 residues. The V segment lost 4 bases and the J segment 3 bases; nucleotides outside the gene matches: 6. The CDR3 is CASSPLAGVDTGELFF. In nucleotides, the CDR3 is TGCGCCAGCAGCCCTTTAGCGGGAGTCGACACCGGGGAGCTGTTTTTT.

The chain couples TRBV5-8 to TRBJ1-3; D remains unclear. The CDR3 sequence is 16 residues long. Germline CDR1 and CDR2: SGHTS and YDEGEE. Trimming pared 0 bases from V and 3 bases from J, leaving 13 bases between. The CDR3 protein is CASSLADTTIGNTIYF. The CDR3 coding sequence is TGTGCCAGCAGCTTGGCCGATACGACAATTGGAAACACCATATATTTT.

The genes are TRBV2 and TRBJ1-1, with TRBD1 matching over 7 bases. The V segment lost 7 bases and the J segment 9 bases; nucleotides outside the gene matches: 11. Germline V gene lookup returns CDR1 SNHLY and CDR2 FYNNEI. The CDR3 extends over 13 amino acids. The CDR3 loop reads CASKQAGGKKAFF. The CDR3 coding sequence is TGTGCCAGCAAGCAGGCAGGGGGTAAAAAAGCTTTCTTT.

V is TRBV27 and J is TRBJ1-2; 7 bases are a match to TRBD1. The CDR3 sequence is 16 residues long. After removal of 0 bases from V and 1 base from J, the junction contained 5 bases not matched to a gene. The germline CDR1 and CDR2 sequences are MNHEY and SMNVEV (reference sequence). In DNA, the CDR3 is TGTGCCAGCAGTTTATCGACAGGGCAGGGTAACTATGGCTACACCTTC. It is translated as CASSLSTGQGNYGYTF.

The rearrangement links TRBV6-7 to TRBJ2-7; tentatively, D is TRBD1 (5 bases). TRBV6-7 belongs to the ORF category, with a function that is uncertain. V gave up 0 bases and J gave up 3 bases, with 15 bases separating them. This CDR3 has 16 amino acids. CDR3 nucleotides: TGTGCCAGCAGTTACTCTCCCCCGCAGGGCCGCTACGAGCAGTACTTC. This codes for CASSYSPPQGRYEQYF.

The J gene is TRBJ2-1, the V gene TRBV11-2, with 9 bases identical to TRBD2. After removal of 7 bases from V and 3 bases from J, the junction contained 4 bases not matched to a gene. Germline values: CDR1 SGHAT, CDR2 FQNNGV. The CDR3 extends over 14 amino acids. Written as DNA, the CDR3 is TGTGCCAGCAACCCTAGCGGGATCTACAATGAGCAGTTCTTC. Its protein is CASNPSGIYNEQFF.

In DNA form, the CDR3 reads TGTGCCAGCAGCCGAGACCGGGACTGCACCGGGGAGCTGTTTTTT. This gives the protein CASSRDRDCTGELFF. The chain recombines TRBV4-2 with TRBJ2-2; D might be TRBD2 (6 bases). Germline loops: CDR1 LGHNA, CDR2 YNFKEQ. The CDR3 extends over 15 amino acids. Between the trimmed V and J ends, which lost 4 bases and 4 bases, there was a span of 13 bases.

The J gene is TRBJ1-5, the V gene TRBV7-8; D not certain. The V gene's germline CDR1 is SGHVS and CDR2 FQNEAQ. V lost 0 bases to trimming and J lost 7 bases, with 7 bases between them. CDR3 length: 13 residues. CDR3 in DNA: TGTGCCAGCAGCTTAGCCCAGAGGCAGCCCCAGCATTTT. Amino acids: CASSLAQRQPQHF.

The J gene is TRBJ2-5, the V gene TRBV9; 8 bases are a match to TRBD2. The J call could be wrong; TRBJ2-7 is a better fit for the DNA end. Germline V lookup: CDR1 SGDLS, CDR2 YYNGEE. This CDR3 is 15 amino acids long. CDR3 sequence: CASSVGVAGSYEQYF. Here the CDR3 DNA reads TGTGCCAGCAGCGTAGGGGTAGCGGGATCCTACGAGCAGTACTTC.

The chain joins TRBV27 to TRBJ2-1, with TRBD2 identical over 8 bases. V lost 5 bases to trimming and J lost 4 bases; unmatched junction nucleotides: 13. Germline V CDR1 and CDR2: MNHEY, SMNVEV (reference sequence). The CDR3 covers 17 residues. The CDR3 sequence is CASSPPEYSGTYNEQFF. In DNA form, the CDR3 reads TGTGCCAGCAGTCCCCCGGAGTATAGCGGGACTTACAATGAGCAGTTCTTC.

The V gene is TRBV29-1, the J gene TRBJ2-5; perhaps TRBD2 as D (5 bases). Germline V CDR1 and CDR2: SQVTM, ANQGSEA. This CDR3 comprises 11 residues. Trimming removed 5 bases at V and 4 bases at J, with 8 bases between. CDR3 coding DNA: TGCAGCGTTCGACGGGGAGAGACCCAGTACTTC. It encodes CSVRRGETQYF.

J is TRBJ2-2 and V is TRBV18; TRBD1 might be the D (6 bases). This CDR3 region has 16 residues. Between the trimmed V and J ends, which lost 5 bases and 5 bases, there was a span of 18 bases. Germline V CDR1 and CDR2: KGHSH, LQKENI. Here the CDR3 reads CASSALLAQGTGELFF. The CDR3 DNA is TGTGCCAGCTCAGCCTTGCTGGCACAGGGTACCGGGGAGCTGTTTTTT. Variable domain in full (rest from reference TRBV18 and TRBJ2-2): NAGVMQNPRHLVRRRGQEARLRCSPMKGHSHVYWYRQLPEEGLKFMVYLQKENIIDESGMPKERFSAEFPKEGPSILRIQQVVRGDSAAYFCASSALLAQGTGELFFGEGSRLTVL.

V gene TRBV11-3 combines with J gene TRBJ2-5; D may be TRBD1 (6 bases). The V and J ends lost 0 bases and 1 base respectively, with 15 bases between them. CDR3 size: 17 residues. The germline V gene has CDR1 SGHNT and CDR2 YENEEA. The CDR3 sequence: CASSLEKTGSGQETQYF. CDR3 nucleotide sequence: TGTGCCAGCAGCTTAGAAAAAACAGGGTCAGGCCAAGAGACCCAGTACTTC.

The V and J genes are TRBV11-3 and TRBJ2-2; 10 bases align to TRBD1. CDR1 is SGHNT and CDR2 is YENEEA in the germline V gene. J was trimmed by 3 bases and V by 2 bases; bases with no gene match: 3. The CDR3 contains 16 residues. The CDR3 coding sequence is TGTGCCAGCAGCTTATTCGGGACAGGGGACACCGGGGAGCTGTTTTTT. Its protein is CASSLFGTGDTGELFF.

The rearrangement joins TRBV2 to TRBJ2-7; unclear D gene. CDR1 is SNHLY and CDR2 is FYNNEI in the germline V gene. Trimming took off 0 bases at V and 7 bases at J, with 10 bases between the two ends. The CDR3 sequence is 13 residues long. The DNA for the CDR3 is TGTGCCAGCAGTGAAGCTCACCTCGGGGAGCAGTACTTC. Translating gives CASSEAHLGEQYF.

This rearrangement joins TRBV27 to TRBJ1-2, with TRBD1 matching 8 bases. The CDR3 has 15 amino acids. CDR1 and CDR2 from the germline V gene are MNHEY and SMNVEV (reference sequence). Unmatched junction bases numbered 5, after V lost 2 bases and J lost 3 bases. CDR3 nucleotides: TGTGCCAGCAGTTTAGGGGGGACAGGACACTATGGCTACACCTTC. Translation gives CASSLGGTGHYGYTF.

This chain joins TRBV6-5 and TRBJ1-1, with 7 nucleotides matching TRBD1. J gave up 1 base and V 0 bases, and 5 bases lay outside the gene matches. The CDR3 is 16 residues long. Per the germline V gene, CDR1 is MNHEY and CDR2 is SVGAGI. DNA of the CDR3: TGTGCCAGCAGTTACTCCGCGGACAGGCCGAACACTGAAGCTTTCTTT. The encoded protein is CASSYSADRPNTEAFF.

The V and J genes are TRBV7-8 and TRBJ2-2, with 10 bases matching TRBD2. The length of the CDR3 is 17 residues. Germline assignment: CDR1 SGHVS and CDR2 FQNEAQ. V shed 1 base, J shed 7 bases, and the junction held 9 bases outside the gene matches. The CDR3: CASSLEVRLAGVGELFF. CDR3 bases: TGTGCCAGCAGCTTAGAGGTTCGGCTAGCGGGAGTCGGGGAGCTGTTTTTT. The whole variable domain, remainder taken from reference TRBV7-8 and TRBJ2-2, is GAGVSQSPRYKVAKRGQDVALRCDPISGHVSLFWYQQALGQGPEFLTYFQNEAQLDKSGLPSDRFFAERPEGSVSTLKIQRTQQEDSAVYLCASSLEVRLAGVGELFFGEGSRLTVL.

The V call is TRBV5-1, the J call TRBJ2-5, with 13 bases fitting TRBD2. The junction had 4 bases not matched to a gene; V was cut back by 0 bases and J by 2 bases. The CDR3 loop spans 17 amino acids. Per germline, CDR1 SGHRS and CDR2 YFSETQ. The CDR3 DNA sequence: TGCGCCAGCAGCTTGGGGACTAGCGGGAGCGTTCAAGAGACCCAGTACTTC. Translated, it gives CASSLGTSGSVQETQYF.

The rearrangement links TRBV19 to TRBJ1-5; TRBD1 is a possible D gene (5 bases). CDR1 LNHDA and CDR2 SQIVND come from the germline V gene (reference sequence). With 7 bases removed from V and 2 bases from J, the gap between germline ends came to 12 bases. This CDR3 is built from 14 residues. The CDR3 bases are TGTGCCAGTACCCGGGCACAGGGCAATCAGCCCCAGCATTTT. Its protein is CASTRAQGNQPQHF.

J is TRBJ1-4 and V is TRBV7-9, with D perhaps TRBD1 (5 bases). V was clipped by 1 base and J by 8 bases, with 14 bases between them. This CDR3 spans 15 amino acids. Germline loops: CDR1 SEHNR, CDR2 FQNEAQ (reference sequence). CDR3 loop: CASSLGTPGKEKLFF. CDR3 in DNA: TGTGCCAGCAGCTTAGGGACGCCAGGGAAGGAAAAACTGTTTTTT. The full variable domain, in which reference TRBV7-9 and TRBJ1-4 provide the parts outside the CDR3, is DTGVSQNPRHKITKRGQNVTFRCDPISEHNRLYWYRQTLGQGPEFLTYFQNEAQLEKSRLLSDRFSAERPKGSFSTLEIQRTEQGDSAMYLCASSLGTPGKEKLFFGSGTQLSVL.

Here the CDR3 DNA reads TGTGCCAGCAGCTCCTCTGCCGGGACAGGGGACTATGGCTACACCTTC. It translates to CASSSSAGTGDYGYTF. The gene calls are TRBV7-2 and TRBJ1-2; TRBD1 matches at 10 bases. V lost 4 bases to trimming and J lost 3 bases; unmatched junction nucleotides: 8. This CDR3 is built from 16 residues. In germline, CDR1 is SGHTA, CDR2 FQGNSA.

The V call is TRBV7-9, the J call TRBJ2-7, with 8 bases matching TRBD1. The CDR3 sequence is 15 residues long. Germline assignment: CDR1 SEHNR and CDR2 FQNEAQ (reference sequence). Trimming took 3 bases from V and 3 from J; bases not matched to a gene: 7. DNA for the CDR3: TGTGCCAGCAGCTTGACGGGACAGGAGGACTACGAGCAGTACTTC. It encodes CASSLTGQEDYEQYF.

The V and J genes are TRBV21-1 and TRBJ2-7; the table names TRBD1, a call not compared with the DNA. TRBV21-1 is described as a pseudogene. The CDR3 runs to 15 residues. CDR3 residues: CASSKVLQGEKEQYF. CDR3 DNA sequence: TGTGCCAGCAGCAAAGTTTTACAGGGGGAGAAGGAGCAGTACTTC.

The chain joins TRBV11-2 to TRBJ2-1; D perhaps matches TRBD2 (5 bases). Trimming stripped 4 bases from V and 7 bases from J, with 20 bases between. Germline CDR1 reads SGHAT; CDR2 reads FQNNGV. This CDR3 contains 16 residues. CDR3 sequence reads: CASSWSLARSRNEQFF. The CDR3 DNA reads as TGTGCCAGCAGCTGGAGTCTAGCCAGGTCTAGGAATGAGCAGTTCTTC.

This chain links TRBV7-9 with TRBJ1-1; a possible D gene is TRBD1 (6 bases). The V gene's germline CDR1 is SEHNR and CDR2 FQNEAQ (reference sequence). CDR3 size: 15 residues. V lost 5 bases, J lost 1 base, and 14 bases lay in between. Here the CDR3 DNA reads TGTGCCAGCAGCGCGGGGGCTATAAGGAACACTGAAGCTTTCTTT. Translated, it gives CASSAGAIRNTEAFF.

The rearrangement joins TRBV29-1 to TRBJ2-3, with a weak D call TRBD2 (5 bases). The V end lost 1 base, the J end lost 1 base, and 9 bases lay between the germline ends. From germline, CDR1 is SQVTM and CDR2 ANQGSEA. The CDR3 spans 14 residues. CDR3 sequence reads: CSVEVGVGTDTQYF. DNA for the CDR3: TGCAGCGTTGAAGTGGGAGTGGGCACAGATACGCAGTATTTT.

The rearrangement links TRBV7-9 to TRBJ1-2; 8 bases are a match to TRBD1. In germline, CDR1 is SEHNR, CDR2 FQNEAQ (reference sequence). The junction had 8 bases not matched to a gene; V was cut back by 0 bases and J by 8 bases. The CDR3 is made up of 15 amino acids. The CDR3 sequence is CASSLAQRTGYGYTF. The CDR3 DNA is TGTGCCAGCAGCTTAGCGCAAAGGACAGGGTACGGCTACACCTTC.